This T cell receptor (beta chain) was recorded in a study of cytomegalovirus exposure and HLA in healthy donors. Study summary: There were around 100 million unique TCR beta sequences, drawn from about 190 million T cells, in an earlier analysis. Of 300 to 450 genotyped donors, about 81% clustered with self-reported Caucasian donors.

The primer mix had 60 Vbeta and 13 Jbeta primers. The data were produced by immunoSEQ multiplex PCR, yet TCRdb's version contains in-frame clones alone and is incomplete. The data hold over 80,000 clones, with 73% observed a single time. Germline V gene sequence: CDR1 MNHEY, CDR2 SVGAGI. V lost 4 bases, J lost 2 bases, and 6 bases lay in between. This CDR3 has 12 amino acids. The sequencing input was PBMCs. V and J are TRBV6-5 and TRBJ2-7; no clear D gene. The TCR originated in a man in his forties or fifties in good health and CMV-seronegative. DNA of the CDR3: TGTGCCAGCAGTTCCCACACCTACGAGCAGTACTTC. It translates to CASSSHTYEQYF.